One T cell receptor (beta chain) is described in this entry. Profiling relied on immunoSEQ multiplex PCR, and the TCRdb table lists in-frame clones only, not all of them. The table shows roughly 30,000 clones, with under 90% occurring only once. The sample originates from a study of blood T cell repertoires in COVID-19. The CDR3 totals 14 residues. Trimming stripped 4 bases from V and 1 base from J, with 11 bases between. Per the germline V gene, CDR1 is SGHRS and CDR2 is YFSETQ. The rearrangement uses TRBV5-1 and TRBJ1-1; tentative D call: TRBD1 (5 bases). The sample consisted of peripheral blood. This TCR came from a man between 65 and 85 years old with active COVID-19. CDR3 sequence reads: CASSGALGNTEAFF. The CDR3 DNA sequence: TGCGCCAGCAGCGGGGCCTTGGGGAACACTGAAGCTTTCTTT.